These 16 T cell receptor beta chains came from one sample sequenced in a study of cytomegalovirus exposure and HLA in healthy donors. The PCR used 60 Vbeta and 13 Jbeta primers. Method: immunoSEQ multiplex PCR; TCRdb's copy keeps in-frame clones and lacks some. This sample has roughly 130,000 clones; over 60% occur once, and the top ten carry roughly 8.6%. The sequencing sample was made of PBMCs. Receptors were obtained from a woman between 40 and 50 years old in good health and CMV-seropositive.

The chain uses TRBV5-1 and TRBJ1-2; 8 positions match TRBD1. This CDR3 is built from 14 residues. Germline-derived CDR1 and CDR2 are SGHRS and YFSETQ. With V trimmed by 0 bases and J by 4 bases, 2 bases remained unmatched. In DNA, the CDR3 is TGCGCCAGCAGCTTGGAGGGACAGGTCTATGGCTACACCTTC. Translating it yields CASSLEGQVYGYTF.

The V call is TRBV6-5, the J call TRBJ1-2; D call uncertain. The CDR3 spans 13 residues. Between the trimmed V and J ends, which lost 0 bases and 5 bases, there was a span of 7 bases. Germline V gene sequence: CDR1 MNHEY, CDR2 SVGAGI. This CDR3 reads CASSYSAGYGYTF. The DNA of the CDR3 is TGTGCCAGCAGTTACTCCGCGGGGTATGGCTACACCTTC.

This clone occurred a few times. V gene TRBV27 combines with J gene TRBJ1-2; 10 bases agree with TRBD1. Germline V gene sequence: CDR1 MNHEY, CDR2 SMNVEV (reference sequence). CDR3 length: 17 residues. After removal of 1 base from V and 2 bases from J, the junction contained 7 bases not matched to a gene. CDR3 nucleotide sequence: TGTGCCAGCAGTTTATTGGGACAGGGGAATATCAACTATGGCTACACCTTC. Amino acid sequence: CASSLLGQGNINYGYTF.

The rearrangement joins TRBV6-6 to TRBJ1-2, with 7 bases fitting TRBD1. J gave up 6 bases and V 6 bases, and 13 bases lay outside the gene matches. CDR1 MNHNY and CDR2 SVGAGI come from the germline V gene (reference sequence). This CDR3 is 15 amino acids long. The CDR3 bases are TGTGCCAGCAGGACGGGACAGCGGCTCGGGGATGGCTACACCTTC. It translates to CASRTGQRLGDGYTF.

A few counts support this clone. The V call is TRBV10-3, the J call TRBJ1-2, with TRBD1 matching 10 bases. Germline V gene data show CDR1 as ENHRY and CDR2 as SYGVKD. With V trimmed by 2 bases and J by 12 bases, 9 bases remained unmatched. CDR3 size: 14 residues. The CDR3 nucleotides are TGTGCCATCAGTGAGCCGTCCGAGGACAGGGGGAACACCTTC. Its protein is CAISEPSEDRGNTF.

The genes are TRBV28 and TRBJ2-3; D remains unclear. There are 13 residues in the CDR3. Trimming stripped 8 bases from V and 1 base from J, with 10 bases between. Germline V CDR1 and CDR2: MDHEN, SYDVKM. The CDR3 here is CASHVQGTDTQYF. In DNA, the CDR3 is TGTGCCAGCCATGTCCAGGGCACAGATACGCAGTATTTT.

V is TRBV6-6 and J is TRBJ1-1; D remains unclear. From germline, CDR1 is MNHNY and CDR2 SVGAGI (reference sequence). V shed 4 bases and J shed 8 bases, with 17 bases lying between them. The CDR3 is made up of 14 amino acids. CDR3 nucleotides: TGTGCCAGCAGTTTCACAGCCGTCGGTTTGGAAGCTTTCTTT. This encodes CASSFTAVGLEAFF.

Worth noting for this clone: Other DNA sequences in this sample translate to the same CDR3. The chain recombines TRBV29-1 with TRBJ2-3; TRBD2 matches at 11 bases. The germline V gene has CDR1 SQVTM and CDR2 ANQGSEA. CDR3 size: 15 residues. V was pared by 1 base and J by 6 bases, with 6 bases of the junction left unmatched. CDR3 amino acids: CSVEATSGRTDTQYF. CDR3 nucleotide sequence: TGCAGCGTTGAAGCCACTAGCGGGAGAACGGATACGCAGTATTTT.

The count of this clone is one. Within the sample, other DNA sequences also encode this same CDR3. This chain connects TRBV2 to TRBJ1-2; 11 bases map to TRBD1. V shed 6 bases, J shed 4 bases, and the junction held 4 bases outside the gene matches. CDR1 and CDR2 (germline): SNHLY, FYNNEI. The CDR3 has 14 amino acids. The CDR3 protein is CASSGQGASYGYTF. The CDR3 DNA is TGTGCCAGCAGCGGACAGGGGGCGAGCTATGGCTACACCTTC.

This rearrangement joins TRBV11-3 to TRBJ2-7, with D possibly being TRBD1 (5 bases). Germline CDR1 SGHNT, CDR2 YENEEA. V was cut by 4 bases and J by 6 bases, with 13 bases left in between. The CDR3 length is 13 residues. CDR3 bases: TGTGCCAGCAGCTACTCGCTAGGGGTCGAGCAGTACTTC. Translation gives CASSYSLGVEQYF.

The rearrangement uses TRBV19 and TRBJ1-2; 7 bases agree with TRBD1. This CDR3 spans 14 amino acids. The germline gives CDR1 LNHDA, CDR2 SQIVND (reference sequence). V was pared by 5 bases and J by 2 bases, with 5 bases of the junction left unmatched. The CDR3 sequence is CASSVWGQNYGYTF. The DNA for the CDR3 is TGTGCCAGTAGTGTCTGGGGACAGAACTATGGCTACACCTTC.

This clone was picked up a small number of times. This sequence joins TRBV7-6 and TRBJ2-6; weak D call: TRBD2 (5 bases). Per germline, CDR1 SGHVS and CDR2 FNYEAQ. This CDR3 region has 15 residues. The ends were cut back, 5 bases at V and 0 bases at J, with 8 bases in the middle. The DNA of the CDR3 is TGTGCCAGCAGCGCGGACTTCTCTGGGGCCAACGTCCTGACTTTC. It translates to CASSADFSGANVLTF.

The J gene is TRBJ2-1, the V gene TRBV18; D may be TRBD2 (5 bases). The germline V gene encodes CDR1 KGHSH and CDR2 LQKENI. Trimming left V 5 bases short and J 9 bases short, with 11 bases between. The CDR3 has 12 amino acids. CDR3 protein: CASSSQAVEQFF. The CDR3 region has the DNA TGTGCCAGCTCATCCCAAGCGGTTGAGCAGTTCTTC.

The rearrangement joins TRBV5-6 to TRBJ1-1; D is undetermined. Trimming pared 7 bases from V and 4 bases from J, leaving 17 bases between. The CDR3 loop spans 14 amino acids. Germline CDR1 and CDR2: SGHDT and YYEEEE. The chain's CDR3 is CASQRGEGGTEAFF. The DNA for the CDR3 is TGTGCCAGCCAGCGGGGAGAGGGCGGCACTGAAGCTTTCTTT.

The rearrangement joins TRBV28 to TRBJ1-2; tentatively, D is TRBD1 (6 bases). The germline CDR1 and CDR2 sequences are MDHEN and SYDVKM. V was clipped by 6 bases and J by 4 bases, with 12 bases between them. CDR3 length: 13 amino acids. The CDR3 DNA sequence: TGTGCCAGCAGCCGACAGGCGGGCTATGGCTACACCTTC. This encodes CASSRQAGYGYTF.

The chain employs TRBV12-2 and TRBJ2-7; the table names TRBD2, a call not compared with the DNA. TRBV12-2 is termed a pseudogene. The CDR3 is 19 amino acids. CDR3 amino acids: CASRLNRDRVTSGIGEQYF. In DNA form, the CDR3 reads TGTGCAAGTCGCTTAAACAGGGACAGGGTGACTAGCGGGATTGGGGAGCAGTACTTC.